Below, 7 T cell receptor beta chains from the same sample are listed, as sequenced in a study of control samples from healthy donors and cancer patients. The table came from immunoSEQ multiplex PCR; TCRdb's copy has only in-frame clones and leaves some out. Seen here are 100,000 to 150,000 clones, around 86% observed once, and the top ten hold over 6.5%. Sequencing was carried out using blood. All receptors come from a man in his forties in good health.

This rearrangement joins TRBV27 to TRBJ2-1; D might be TRBD2 (6 bases). CDR1 is MNHEY, CDR2 SMNVEV, per germline (reference sequence). V was cut by 3 bases and J by 4 bases, with 31 bases left in between. The CDR3 length is 21 residues. The CDR3 bases are TGTGCCAGCAGTTTTTCGACCCACGGGCTGGGGGGTGGTAGGGCTTACAATGAGCAGTTCTTC. It is translated as CASSFSTHGLGGGRAYNEQFF.

The V and J genes are TRBV4-3 and TRBJ1-3; 7 bases line up with TRBD1. This CDR3 has 15 residues. V dropped 4 bases and J dropped 2; count of bases not matched to a gene: 5. CDR1 LGHNA and CDR2 YSLEER come from the germline V gene. The CDR3 reads CASSPWTGTGNTIYF. The CDR3 DNA follows: TGCGCCAGCAGCCCATGGACAGGCACTGGAAACACCATATATTTT.

This clone was detected only once. The rearrangement joins TRBV29-1 to TRBJ2-7; perhaps TRBD2 as D (7 bases). The CDR3 extends over 14 amino acids. Trimming shortened V by 6 bases and J by 6 bases, and 21 bases separated the two germline ends. Germline V lookup: CDR1 SQVTM, CDR2 ANQGSEA. The CDR3 DNA is TGCAGCGTCGAGCCCATGGGAGGGGGTTCCGAGCAGTACTTC. Translating gives CSVEPMGGGSEQYF.

This chain joins TRBV7-2 and TRBJ2-4; tentative D call: TRBD1 (5 bases). CDR1 and CDR2 from the germline V gene are SGHTA and FQGNSA. Trimming took off 1 base at V and 0 bases at J, with 10 bases between the two ends. This CDR3 comprises 16 residues. Written as DNA, the CDR3 is TGTGCCAGCAGCTTAGGGACACCTCTAGCCAAAAACATTCAGTACTTC. Its translation is CASSLGTPLAKNIQYF. The complete variable domain, with remaining parts taken from reference TRBV7-2 and TRBJ2-4, reads GAGVSQSPSNKVTEKGKDVELRCDPISGHTALYWYRQSLGQGLEFLIYFQGNSAPDKSGLPSDRFSAERTGGSVSTLTIQRTQQEDSAVYLCASSLGTPLAKNIQYFGAGTRLSVL.

Only a few counts were recorded for this clone. The chain employs TRBV5-1 and TRBJ1-6; D gene unclear. From germline, CDR1 is SGHRS and CDR2 YFSETQ. The length of the CDR3 is 13 residues. V lost 5 bases and J 5 bases, leaving 8 bases between the germline ends. The CDR3 nucleotides are TGCGCCAGCAGTCAGGTAGATAATTCACCCCTCCACTTT. This gives the protein CASSQVDNSPLHF. Full variable domain (remainder filled in from reference TRBV5-1 and TRBJ1-6): KAGVTQTPRYLIKTRGQQVTLSCSPISGHRSVSWYQQTPGQGLQFLFEYFSETQRNKGNFPGRFSGRQFSNSRSEMNVSTLELGDSALYLCASSQVDNSPLHFGNGTRLTVT.

The chain joins TRBV3-1 (or the pseudogene TRBV3-2) to TRBJ2-7, with TRBD2 identical over 7 bases. The germline V gene encodes CDR1 LGHDT and CDR2 YNNKEL (reference sequence). Losses at the gene ends were 8 bases for V and 3 bases for J; bases not matched to a gene: 7. This CDR3 contains 13 residues. The CDR3 DNA follows: TGTGCCAGCCGGACCACGGGAGGCTACGAGCAGTACTTC. The encoded protein is CASRTTGGYEQYF.

As concerns this clone: This sample includes further DNA sequences coding for the same CDR3. V usage is TRBV7-2 and J usage is TRBJ1-2, with 7 bases lining up with TRBD1. After removal of 1 base from V and 7 bases from J, the junction contained 9 bases not matched to a gene. Per germline, CDR1 SGHTA and CDR2 FQGNSA. CDR3 length: 15 amino acids. The CDR3 loop is CASSLGAGGGTGYTF. The CDR3, as DNA: TGTGCCAGCAGCTTAGGGGCAGGGGGTGGCACTGGCTACACCTTC.